This T cell receptor beta chain was identified during a study of T-cell memory formation after mild COVID-19. Findings of the study overall: Those CD4+ clones that contracted were mainly in CM and EM (CD8+ ones in EMRA). Pre-infection memory carried some responding clones, suggesting that cross-reactive memory joined.

The CDR3 has 13 amino acids. With 4 bases removed from V and 2 bases from J, the gap between germline ends came to 9 bases. Germline V gives CDR1 MGHDK, CDR2 SYGVNS. Using constant-segment primers, 5'RACE produced TCR alpha and TCR beta cDNA libraries carrying sample barcodes and UMIs. MiXCR was run by TCRdb on the 5' RACE reads, yielding one entry per CDR3 protein. The repertoire holds 300,000 to 400,000 distinct CDR3 sequences, with 28% as singletons. As concerns this clonotype: No antigen is known for it.

Source material: PBMCs or a T cell subset sorted from them (not recorded which). The V gene is TRBV25-1, the J gene TRBJ2-7; D is perhaps TRBD2 (6 bases). The TCR comes from an adult woman who had mild COVID-19 (a few samples of this study predate the infection). Cell type and time point are not known. The CDR3, as DNA: TGTGCCAGCAGTGCCGCGGGACCCTACGAGCAGTACTTC. Its translation is CASSAAGPYEQYF.